This T cell receptor (beta chain) derives from a study of blood T cell repertoires in COVID-19. Generated by immunoSEQ multiplex PCR, the TCRdb table keeps only in-frame clones and is missing some. This table holds 300,000 to 400,000 clones, 70% to 90% found once. This receptor was taken from a woman in her thirties or forties with acute COVID-19. Sequences were obtained from PBMCs or T cells enriched from blood (not recorded which).

The CDR3 is CASSPQQSPQNEKLFF. Here the CDR3 DNA reads TGTGCCAGCAGCCCACAACAGTCTCCGCAGAATGAAAAACTGTTTTTT. The V gene is TRBV7-9, the J gene TRBJ1-4; no firm D call. With 5 bases removed from V and 5 bases from J, the gap between germline ends came to 18 bases. Germline CDR1 reads SEHNR; CDR2 reads FQNEAQ (reference sequence). This CDR3 has 16 residues.